These 7 T cell receptor beta chains came from one sample sequenced in a study of blood T cell repertoires in COVID-19 (dated by TCRdb to 2018 to 2020). Library creation used the immunoSEQ multiplex PCR assay. As stored in TCRdb, this immuneACCESS dataset retains in-frame rearrangements with V and J assigned. A fraction of the clones does not appear; measured against another copy, unresolved V genes explain less than half of the discrepancy, and the remainder lacks a known reason. The sample yields 69,000 or so clones; 80% to 90% were counted once. Nearly 5% of the sample is held by the ten biggest clonotypes. Input material: peripheral blood. Source of these receptors: a woman aged 80 or over with active or convalescent COVID-19.

The chain links TRBV6-5 to TRBJ1-4; 8 nucleotides line up with TRBD1. V shed 8 bases, J shed 5 bases, and the junction held 10 bases outside the gene matches. Per germline, CDR1 MNHEY and CDR2 SVGAGI. The CDR3 loop spans 15 amino acids. The CDR3 here is CASFPGGGSNEKLFF. The CDR3 DNA is TGTGCCAGCTTTCCAGGGGGCGGGTCGAATGAAAAACTGTTTTTT.

This clone was seen more than once but under ten times. The rearrangement links TRBV7-9 to TRBJ2-1, with TRBD2 as a possible D gene (5 bases). V gave up 1 base and J gave up 16 bases, with 20 bases separating them. This CDR3 has 14 amino acids. The germline V gene has CDR1 SEHNR and CDR2 FQNEAQ (reference sequence). The CDR3 sequence: CASSLGVGGYEGFF. DNA of the CDR3: TGTGCCAGCAGCTTAGGAGTCGGCGGGTACGAGGGTTTCTTC.

V usage is TRBV19 and J usage is TRBJ1-5; D is uncertain. Trimming removed 2 bases from V and 3 bases from J, with 8 bases in between. The CDR3 is made up of 14 amino acids. CDR1 LNHDA and CDR2 SQIVND come from the germline V gene (reference sequence). CDR3 protein: CASSISGFNQPQHF. The CDR3 region has the DNA TGTGCCAGTAGTATATCCGGTTTCAATCAGCCCCAGCATTTT. Variable domain in full (rest from reference TRBV19 and TRBJ1-5): DGGITQSPKYLFRKEGQNVTLSCEQNLNHDAMYWYRQDPGQGLRLIYYSQIVNDFQKGDIAEGYSVSREKKESFPLTVTSAQKNPTAFYLCASSISGFNQPQHFGDGTRLSIL.

The rearrangement joins TRBV7-3 to TRBJ2-7; 8 bases agree with TRBD2. The CDR3 runs to 13 residues. The trim removed 5 bases at V and 6 bases at J, leaving 6 bases unmatched. Per the germline V gene, CDR1 is SGHTA and CDR2 is FQGTGA. The chain's CDR3 is CASSPRRGAEQYF. The CDR3 DNA reads TGTGCCAGCAGCCCCCGGCGGGGGGCCGAGCAGTACTTC.

The chain links TRBV9 to TRBJ2-2, with 9 positions matching TRBD2. Germline V CDR1 and CDR2: SGDLS, YYNGEE. The CDR3 consists of 17 residues. The ends lost 0 bases at V and 8 bases at J; junction bases unmatched: 11. CDR3: CASSVDAGGPFRGELFF. The DNA for the CDR3 is TGTGCCAGCAGCGTAGACGCGGGAGGGCCTTTTAGAGGGGAGCTGTTTTTT.

This clone has only a few counts. The V and J genes are TRBV3-1 (or the pseudogene TRBV3-2) and TRBJ2-7; D unclear. The CDR3 sequence is 14 residues long. The germline V gene encodes CDR1 LGHDT and CDR2 YNNKEL (reference sequence). The V end lost 2 bases, the J end lost 4 bases, and 12 bases lay between the germline ends. DNA of the CDR3: TGTGCCAGCAGCCAAACAACAGTAAGTTACGAGCAGTACTTC. Translated, it gives CASSQTTVSYEQYF.

The rearrangement joins TRBV6-6 to TRBJ1-2; D gene ambiguous. There are 13 residues in the CDR3. The V end lost 2 bases, the J end lost 4 bases, and 8 bases lay between the germline ends. Germline CDR1 and CDR2: MNHNY and SVGAGI (reference sequence). CDR3 sequence (DNA): TGTGCCAGCAGTTACGCTGAGGGCTATGGCTACACCTTC. It codes for CASSYAEGYGYTF.